These 5 T cell receptor beta chains came from one sample sequenced in a study of cytomegalovirus exposure and HLA in healthy donors. The PCR employed 60 Vbeta primers together with 13 Jbeta primers. TCRdb keeps only in-frame clones here, not all; method: immunoSEQ multiplex PCR. The table shows 150,000 to 200,000 clones, with more than 60% occurring only once. Material: PBMCs. The receptors originated from a woman between 40 and 55 years old in good health and CMV-seropositive.

V is TRBV5-1 and J is TRBJ2-7, with D unresolved. V gave up 1 base and J gave up 7 bases, with 12 bases separating them. This CDR3 contains 13 residues. In germline, CDR1 is SGHRS, CDR2 YFSETQ. The CDR3 DNA reads TGCGCCAGCAGCTTGAGCTCGGGTTTTGAGCAGTACTTC. Protein product: CASSLSSGFEQYF.

J is TRBJ2-5 and V is TRBV14; 8 bases fit TRBD1. Trimming took 4 bases from V and 2 from J; bases not matched to a gene: 3. CDR3 length equals 14 residues. Germline CDR1 reads SGHDN; CDR2 reads FVKESK. Here the CDR3 reads CASSPGTGQETQYF. The CDR3 DNA reads as TGTGCCAGCAGCCCAGGGACAGGACAAGAGACCCAGTACTTC.

The rearrangement uses TRBV7-8 and TRBJ2-2; maybe TRBD1 (5 bases). V lost 2 bases to trimming and J lost 1 base, with 8 bases between them. Germline values: CDR1 SGHVS, CDR2 FQNEAQ. The CDR3 contains 15 residues. In nucleotides, the CDR3 is TGTGCCAGCAGCTTATCCGGACAGAACACCGGGGAGCTGTTTTTT. Translation gives CASSLSGQNTGELFF.

This sequence joins TRBV2 and TRBJ2-7; D might be TRBD2 (5 bases). The CDR3 consists of 14 residues. Per germline, CDR1 SNHLY and CDR2 FYNNEI. Deletions cut 7 bases from V and 0 bases from J, with 13 bases between. CDR3 sequence: CASNPRGVSYEQYF. The CDR3 bases are TGTGCCAGCAACCCCCGGGGAGTCTCCTACGAGCAGTACTTC.

The rearrangement links TRBV18 to TRBJ2-2; unclear D gene. The ends were cut back, 4 bases at V and 1 base at J, with 4 bases in the middle. This CDR3 has 13 amino acids. Germline V lookup: CDR1 KGHSH, CDR2 LQKENI. The CDR3 DNA is TGTGCCAGCTCACTACAGAACACCGGGGAGCTGTTTTTT. It encodes CASSLQNTGELFF. Variable domain in full (rest from reference TRBV18 and TRBJ2-2): NAGVMQNPRHLVRRRGQEARLRCSPMKGHSHVYWYRQLPEEGLKFMVYLQKENIIDESGMPKERFSAEFPKEGPSILRIQQVVRGDSAAYFCASSLQNTGELFFGEGSRLTVL.